A few counts support the clone carrying this T cell receptor beta chain. This sample is part of a study of T cells after yellow fever vaccination. This CDR3 is 18 amino acids long. Germline V CDR1 and CDR2: SGHAT, FQDESV (reference sequence). The V end lost 4 bases, the J end lost 1 base, and 20 bases lay between the germline ends. TCRdb used MiXCR to reprocess the 5' RACE reads, holding one entry per CDR3 protein. The table has hundreds of thousands of distinct CDR3 sequences, less than 20% seen once; the top ten hold 17%. The clonotype originates from a man younger than 30 who received the YFV17D yellow fever vaccine. The chain links TRBV11-1 to TRBJ2-4, with a possible D match to TRBD1 (6 bases). Sample: PBMCs, taken about 5 days after the first yellow fever vaccination. The CDR3 region is CASSSNPPGVGAKNIQYF. CDR3 sequence (DNA): TGTGCCAGCAGCTCGAACCCACCAGGGGTTGGGGCCAAAAACATTCAGTACTTC. The whole variable domain, remainder taken from reference TRBV11-1 and TRBJ2-4, is EAEVAQSPRYKITEKSQAVAFWCDPISGHATLYWYRQILGQGPELLVQFQDESVVDDSQLPKDRFSAERLKGVDSTLKIQPAELGDSAMYLCASSSNPPGVGAKNIQYFGAGTRLSVL.